This T cell receptor (beta chain) was recorded in a study of T cell changes during pregnancy in multiple sclerosis. The CDR3 is 14 residues long. V shed 3 bases, J shed 6 bases, and the junction held 3 bases outside the gene matches. The V gene's germline CDR1 is GTSNPN and CDR2 SVGIG (reference sequence). Here immunoSEQ multiplex PCR was the method, and the copy in TCRdb shows in-frame clones only, minus some. Of around 99,000 clones listed, 85% to 95% were seen once; the top ten hold more than 0.65%. Sequencing used peripheral blood, obtained in the third trimester of pregnancy. The V and J genes are TRBV30 and TRBJ1-4, with 11 bases aligning to TRBD1. The TCR was taken from a female donor in good health, enrolled as a control in a pregnancy study. The CDR3 here is CAWSSGQGDEKLFF. DNA for the CDR3: TGTGCCTGGAGCTCGGGACAGGGGGATGAAAAACTGTTTTTT.